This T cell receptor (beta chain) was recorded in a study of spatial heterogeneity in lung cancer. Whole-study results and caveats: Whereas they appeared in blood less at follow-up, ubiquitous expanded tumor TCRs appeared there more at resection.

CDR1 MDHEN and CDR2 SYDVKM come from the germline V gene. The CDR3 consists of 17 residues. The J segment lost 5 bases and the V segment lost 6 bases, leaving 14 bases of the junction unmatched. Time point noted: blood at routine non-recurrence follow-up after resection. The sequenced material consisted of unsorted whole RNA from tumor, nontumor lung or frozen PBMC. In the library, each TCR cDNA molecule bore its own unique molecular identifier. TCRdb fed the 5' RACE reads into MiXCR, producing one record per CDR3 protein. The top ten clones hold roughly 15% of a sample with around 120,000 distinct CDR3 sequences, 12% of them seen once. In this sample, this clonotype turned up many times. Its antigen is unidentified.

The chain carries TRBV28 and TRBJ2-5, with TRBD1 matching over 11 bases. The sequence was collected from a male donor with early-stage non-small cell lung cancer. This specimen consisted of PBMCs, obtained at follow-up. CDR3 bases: TGTGCCAGCAGCCTCACGAGGGACAGGGGGATACGGGAGACCCAGTACTTC. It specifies CASSLTRDRGIRETQYF.